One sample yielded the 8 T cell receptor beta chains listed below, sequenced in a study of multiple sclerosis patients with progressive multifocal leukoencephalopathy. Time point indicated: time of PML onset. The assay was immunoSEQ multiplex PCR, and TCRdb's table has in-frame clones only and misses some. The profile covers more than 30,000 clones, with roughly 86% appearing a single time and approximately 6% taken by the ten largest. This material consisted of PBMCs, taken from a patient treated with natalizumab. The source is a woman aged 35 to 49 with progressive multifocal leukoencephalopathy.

CDR3 sequence reads: CASSWDREDEKLFF. The CDR3, as DNA: TGTGCCAGCAGCTGGGACAGGGAGGACGAAAAACTGTTTTTT. V and J are TRBV6-1 and TRBJ1-4; TRBD1 agrees at 9 bases. The CDR3 extends over 14 amino acids. CDR1 and CDR2 from the germline V gene are MNHNS and SASEGT. The V gene end was trimmed by 6 bases and the J gene end by 8 bases; junction bases not matched to a gene: 7.

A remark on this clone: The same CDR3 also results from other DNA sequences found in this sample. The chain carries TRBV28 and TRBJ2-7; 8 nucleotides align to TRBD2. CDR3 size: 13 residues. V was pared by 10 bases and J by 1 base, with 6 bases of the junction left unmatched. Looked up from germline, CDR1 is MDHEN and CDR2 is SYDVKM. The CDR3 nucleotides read TGTGCCATCGGGGGGGGGCTTTCCTACGAGCAGTACTTC. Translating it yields CAIGGGLSYEQYF.

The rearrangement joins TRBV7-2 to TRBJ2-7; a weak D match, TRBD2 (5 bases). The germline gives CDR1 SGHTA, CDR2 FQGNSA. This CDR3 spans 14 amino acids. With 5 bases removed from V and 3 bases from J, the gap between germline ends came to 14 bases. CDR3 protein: CASSSRGIGYEQYF. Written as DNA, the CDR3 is TGTGCCAGCAGCAGTCGGGGTATTGGCTACGAGCAGTACTTC.

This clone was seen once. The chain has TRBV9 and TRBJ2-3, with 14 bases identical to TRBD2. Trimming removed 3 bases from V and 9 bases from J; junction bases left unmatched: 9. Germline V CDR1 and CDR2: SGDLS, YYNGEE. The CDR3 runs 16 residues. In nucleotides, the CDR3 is TGTGCCAGCAGCGGGCCGACTAGCGGGAGGGCGTGGACGCAGTATTTT. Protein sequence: CASSGPTSGRAWTQYF.

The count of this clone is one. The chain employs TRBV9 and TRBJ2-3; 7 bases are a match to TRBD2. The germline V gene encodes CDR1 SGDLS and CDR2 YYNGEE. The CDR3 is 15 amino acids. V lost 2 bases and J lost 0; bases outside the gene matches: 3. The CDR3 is CASSVSGVSTDTQYF. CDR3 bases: TGTGCCAGCAGCGTCAGCGGGGTCAGCACAGATACGCAGTATTTT.

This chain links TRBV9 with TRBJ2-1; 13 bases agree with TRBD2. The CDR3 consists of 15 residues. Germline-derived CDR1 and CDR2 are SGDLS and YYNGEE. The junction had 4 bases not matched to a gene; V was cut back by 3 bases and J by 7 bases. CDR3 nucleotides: TGTGCCAGCAGCGAAACTAGCGGGAGGGTAAATGAGCAGTTCTTC. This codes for CASSETSGRVNEQFF.

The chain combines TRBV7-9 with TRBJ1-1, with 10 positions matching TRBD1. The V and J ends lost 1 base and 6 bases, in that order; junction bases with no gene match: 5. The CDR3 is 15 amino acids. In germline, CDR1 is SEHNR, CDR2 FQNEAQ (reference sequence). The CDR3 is CASSLEGQGNPEAFF. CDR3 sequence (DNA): TGTGCCAGCAGCTTAGAGGGACAGGGGAATCCTGAAGCTTTCTTT.

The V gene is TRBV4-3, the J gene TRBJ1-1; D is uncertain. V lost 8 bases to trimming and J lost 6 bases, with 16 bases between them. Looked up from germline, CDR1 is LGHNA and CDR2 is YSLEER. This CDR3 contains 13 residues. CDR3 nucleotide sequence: TGCGCCAGCTCAGGCCAACCTGGGGCTGAAGCTTTCTTT. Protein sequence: CASSGQPGAEAFF.